A single sample gave rise to the 14 T cell receptor beta chains below, sequenced in a study of T cells in localized non-small cell lung cancer (dated by TCRdb to 2018 to 2021). Library creation used the immunoSEQ multiplex PCR assay. What TCRdb holds here is the immuneACCESS table cut down to in-frame rearrangements. Part of the clones is not present; checked against another copy, under half of the missing clones reflect an unresolved V gene, and the others are unexplained. Here the sample has 75,000 to 85,000 clones; more than 75% occur a single time. In total, the top ten clones hold about a tenth of the sample. The sample here was peripheral blood, taken before any cancer treatment. The receptors shown here come from a female donor of 60 years or more with stage I lung adenocarcinoma.

The V gene is TRBV5-4, the J gene TRBJ2-3, with D perhaps TRBD2 (6 bases). CDR1 and CDR2 (germline): SGHNT, YYREEE (reference sequence). Trimming left V 2 bases short and J 4 bases short, with 11 bases between. CDR3 length equals 14 residues. The CDR3 loop is CASSFGGFADTQYF. DNA of the CDR3: TGTGCCAGCAGCTTCGGGGGATTCGCAGATACGCAGTATTTT.

Concerning this clone: Other DNA sequences from this sample encode an identical CDR3 as well. The rearrangement joins TRBV7-3 to TRBJ2-6; D remains unclear. The germline CDR1 and CDR2 sequences are SGHTA and FQGTGA. The CDR3 runs 16 residues. The ends were cut back, 5 bases at V and 0 bases at J, with 11 bases in the middle. CDR3 bases: TGTGCCAGCAGCCCAACCCGACTCTCTGGGGCCAACGTCCTGACTTTC. Protein sequence: CASSPTRLSGANVLTF. Full variable domain (remainder filled in from reference TRBV7-3 and TRBJ2-6): GAGVSQTPSNKVTEKGKYVELRCDPISGHTALYWYRQSLGQGPEFLIYFQGTGAADDSGLPNDRFFAVRPEGSVSTLKIQRTERGDSAVYLCASSPTRLSGANVLTFGAGSRLTVL.

The CDR3, as DNA: TGTGCCAGCAGCGCAACTAGCGGGATGTCGACAGATACGCAGTATTTT. It is translated as CASSATSGMSTDTQYF. The chain joins TRBV7-8 to TRBJ2-3, with TRBD2 identical over 10 bases. The V segment lost 5 bases and the J segment 3 bases; nucleotides outside the gene matches: 8. Germline CDR1 and CDR2: SGHVS and FQNEAQ. The CDR3 consists of 16 residues. The entire variable domain, with the rest obtained from reference TRBV7-8 and TRBJ2-3, is as follows: GAGVSQSPRYKVAKRGQDVALRCDPISGHVSLFWYQQALGQGPEFLTYFQNEAQLDKSGLPSDRFFAERPEGSVSTLKIQRTQQEDSAVYLCASSATSGMSTDTQYFGPGTRLTVL.

Here the CDR3 DNA reads TGCGCCAGCAGCCGGACAGCTCTTAACACCGGGGAGCTGTTTTTT. It is translated as CASSRTALNTGELFF. V usage is TRBV5-1 and J usage is TRBJ2-2; TRBD1 might be the D (6 bases). V was shortened by 4 bases and J by 2 bases, with 12 bases between the two germline ends. Per germline, CDR1 SGHRS and CDR2 YFSETQ. The CDR3 has 15 residues. The variable domain in full, with the rest retrieved from reference TRBV5-1 and TRBJ2-2, is KAGVTQTPRYLIKTRGQQVTLSCSPISGHRSVSWYQQTPGQGLQFLFEYFSETQRNKGNFPGRFSGRQFSNSRSEMNVSTLELGDSALYLCASSRTALNTGELFFGEGSRLTVL.

This clone was detected once. This sequence joins TRBV6-5 and TRBJ1-5; the match to TRBD1 covers 7 bases. CDR1 MNHEY and CDR2 SVGAGI come from the germline V gene. The J segment lost 7 bases and the V segment lost 6 bases, leaving 12 bases of the junction unmatched. This CDR3 contains 15 residues. CDR3 sequence (DNA): TGTGCCAGCAGCCGCAGACAGGGACGAGAACAGCCCCAGCATTTT. Its protein is CASSRRQGREQPQHF.

The chain combines TRBV19 with TRBJ1-1; D possibly corresponds to TRBD1 (6 bases). Trimming left V 6 bases short and J 4 bases short, with 15 bases between. CDR3 size: 14 residues. The germline gives CDR1 LNHDA, CDR2 SQIVND (reference sequence). The CDR3 is CASRGYRVGTEAFF. Here the CDR3 DNA reads TGTGCCAGTAGGGGTTACAGGGTGGGCACTGAAGCTTTCTTT.

This clone was detected once. The V and J genes are TRBV30 and TRBJ1-1; D is uncertain. Germline V gives CDR1 GTSNPN, CDR2 SVGIG (reference sequence). CDR3 length: 13 residues. V was trimmed by 0 bases and J by 7 bases, leaving 12 bases between them. CDR3 DNA: TGTGCCTGGAGTGTAGGACCGGCTGGTGAAGCTTTCTTT. This encodes CAWSVGPAGEAFF.

This clone has a handful of counts. The V call is TRBV9, the J call TRBJ2-5, with D hard to call. The CDR3 extends over 13 amino acids. Per the germline V gene, CDR1 is SGDLS and CDR2 is YYNGEE. The V end was cut by 0 bases, the J end by 5 bases, with 8 bases between. CDR3: CASSVGFRETQYF. The CDR3 DNA is TGTGCCAGCAGCGTAGGTTTCAGGGAGACCCAGTACTTC.

This clone was counted between two and nine times. The rearrangement uses TRBV19 and TRBJ2-7; either TRBD1 or TRBD2 may fit D (5 bases each). This CDR3 contains 15 residues. Trimming left V 3 bases short and J 5 bases short, with 17 bases between. Germline lookup yields CDR1 LNHDA and CDR2 SQIVND (reference sequence). The DNA for the CDR3 is TGTGCCAGTAGTATTCTTGATGGGGACCCCAACGAGCAGTACTTC. Translation: CASSILDGDPNEQYF.

This clone was seen at least ten times. This chain joins TRBV2 and TRBJ2-7; TRBD2 is a possible D gene (5 bases). The CDR3 contains 14 residues. Trimming cost V 5 bases and J 0 bases, with 11 bases left between them. The germline CDR1 and CDR2 sequences are SNHLY and FYNNEI. The CDR3 sequence: CASSMDWSSYEQYF. As DNA, the CDR3 is TGTGCCAGCAGTATGGACTGGAGCTCCTACGAGCAGTACTTC.

J is TRBJ2-5 and V is TRBV7-8; TRBD2 matches at 8 bases. The CDR3 length is 13 residues. The V segment lost 5 bases and the J segment 4 bases; nucleotides outside the gene matches: 3. Germline assignment: CDR1 SGHVS and CDR2 FQNEAQ. The chain's CDR3 is CASSPGGIETQYF. In DNA form, the CDR3 reads TGTGCCAGCAGCCCGGGAGGGATAGAGACCCAGTACTTC.

J is TRBJ2-7 and V is TRBV5-8; 11 bases map to TRBD2. Germline V gene data show CDR1 as SGHTS and CDR2 as YDEGEE. V shed 4 bases, J shed 0 bases, and the junction held 15 bases outside the gene matches. CDR3 size: 19 residues. The CDR3 DNA is TGTGCCAGCAGCCTAGGAAGACTAGCGGGAACGATCCTCTCCTACGAGCAGTACTTC. This sequence encodes CASSLGRLAGTILSYEQYF.

The J gene is TRBJ2-7, the V gene TRBV5-4; D is uncertain. The germline CDR1 and CDR2 sequences are SGHNT and YYREEE (reference sequence). The CDR3 is made up of 13 amino acids. Between the trimmed V and J ends, which lost 4 bases and 3 bases, there was a span of 11 bases. The CDR3 DNA reads TGTGCCAGCAGCGCCATTGACGGCTACGAGCAGTACTTC. The encoded protein is CASSAIDGYEQYF.

CDR3 loop: CATRLERVLYEKLFF. CDR3 sequence (DNA): TGTGCCACCAGACTAGAGAGGGTTTTGTATGAAAAACTGTTTTTT. This chain uses TRBV15 with TRBJ1-4; D gene ambiguous. The CDR3 runs 15 residues. CDR1 and CDR2 (germline): LNHNV, YYDKDF (reference sequence). Trimming pared 6 bases from V and 6 bases from J, leaving 17 bases between.